This is a list of T cell receptor beta chains from one sample in a study of siplizumab effects on memory and regulatory T cells. The protocol was immunoSEQ multiplex PCR, while the TCRdb copy is restricted to in-frame clones and leaves out a portion. The table has around 100,000 clones, roughly 92% seen once. Sequencing input: Tregs sorted from blood. The receptor source for this set is a human donor in good health. CDR3s include the opening cysteine and the closing phenylalanine or tryptophan. The D gene is left open where the match is weak.

>TRBD1|TRBJ2-1|TRBV5-1
CASSTGTGTYNEQFF
>.|TRBJ2-7|TRBV6-1
CASSDRFRYEQYF
>.|TRBJ2-2|TRBV5-1
CASSELNSNTGELFF
>.|TRBJ2-7|TRBV18
CASSPPVLSTGEQYF
>TRBD1|TRBJ1-1|TRBV5-1
CASTAWTGAEAFF
>.|TRBJ1-4|TRBV6-1
CASSVGRTANEKLFF
>TRBD1|TRBJ2-7|TRBV5-6
CASSPDRGGYEQYF
>.|TRBJ1-2|TRBV7-4
CASSFGFNYGYTF
>.|TRBJ1-2|TRBV7-9
CASSEGRRFGYTF
>.|TRBJ1-1|TRBV5-1
CASSLRARGQNTEAFF
>.|TRBJ2-7|TRBV7-6
CASSLKNSEQYF
>.|TRBJ1-1|TRBV10-3
CAIRPQKFTEAFF
>.|TRBJ2-1|TRBV28
CASTQGVNEQFF
>.|TRBJ1-1|TRBV21-1
CASSCPPRVEAFF
>TRBD2|TRBJ2-3|TRBV7-6
CASSRPESSSGLAITDTQYF
>TRBD2|TRBJ2-3|TRBV7-6
CASSFPRTSGRARTDTQYF
>.|TRBJ2-5|TRBV28
CASSLRRGLQETQYF